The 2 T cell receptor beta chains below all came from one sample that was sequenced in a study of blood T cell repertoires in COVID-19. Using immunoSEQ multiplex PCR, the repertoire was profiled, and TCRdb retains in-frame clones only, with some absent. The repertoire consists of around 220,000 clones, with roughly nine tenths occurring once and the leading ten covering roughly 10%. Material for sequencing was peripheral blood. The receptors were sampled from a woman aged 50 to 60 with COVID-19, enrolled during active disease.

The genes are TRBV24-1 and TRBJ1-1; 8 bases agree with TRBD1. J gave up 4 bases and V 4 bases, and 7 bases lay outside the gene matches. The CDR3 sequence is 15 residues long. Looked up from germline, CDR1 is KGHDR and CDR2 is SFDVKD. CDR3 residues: CATSEGTGGRTEAFF. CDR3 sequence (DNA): TGTGCCACCAGTGAGGGAACAGGGGGTCGCACTGAAGCTTTCTTT.

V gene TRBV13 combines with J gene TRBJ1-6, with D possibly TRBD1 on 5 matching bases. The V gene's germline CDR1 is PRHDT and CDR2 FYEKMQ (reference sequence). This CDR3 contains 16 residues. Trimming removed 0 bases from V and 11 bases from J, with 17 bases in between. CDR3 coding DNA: TGTGCCAGCAGCTTAGGCCGGGTTAGGGGCAACACACCCCTCCACTTT. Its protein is CASSLGRVRGNTPLHF.